Presented here are 29 T cell receptor beta chains from one specimen sequenced in a study of graft-versus-host responses after intestinal transplantation. Sequenced by immunoSEQ multiplex PCR; TCRdb stores in-frame clones only, minus some. The table shows 80,000 to 90,000 clones, with roughly 92% occurring only once. These receptors' antigens are unknown. The sequenced sample was unstimulated CD4+ T cells sorted from spleen or lymph node cells, obtained before intestinal transplant. These receptors were collected from a human donor who received an intestinal transplant.

This chain links TRBV5-2 with TRBJ1-2. TRBV5-2 is a pseudogene locus. The CDR3 is 16 residues long. This CDR3 is CASKVSRIRKTYGYTF. The CDR3 nucleotides read TGTGCCAGCAAAGTATCTCGAATACGAAAGACCTATGGCTACACCTTC.

The genes are TRBV4-1 and TRBJ2-5, with 9 positions matching TRBD2. The V segment lost 6 bases and the J segment 4 bases; nucleotides outside the gene matches: 12. CDR3 size: 16 residues. CDR1 is MGHRA, CDR2 YSYEKL, per germline. The CDR3 DNA is TGCGCCAGCAGTCGGCCCGGGACTAGCCTGGGAGAGACCCAGTACTTC. Encoded protein: CASSRPGTSLGETQYF.

This clone was seen just once. The chain is built from TRBV6-5 and TRBJ1-2, with 10 bases fitting TRBD1. J gave up 8 bases and V 7 bases, and 7 bases lay outside the gene matches. In germline, CDR1 is MNHEY, CDR2 SVGAGI. The CDR3 totals 13 residues. The CDR3 sequence is CASKTGGDYGYTF. In nucleotides, the CDR3 is TGTGCCAGCAAGACAGGGGGCGATTACGGCTACACCTTC.

The rearrangement links TRBV15 to TRBJ2-1; 12 bases map to TRBD2. Germline V lookup: CDR1 LNHNV, CDR2 YYDKDF (reference sequence). The CDR3 spans 15 residues. V shed 3 bases, J shed 5 bases, and the junction held 2 bases outside the gene matches. CDR3 sequence: CATSRRTSGNNEQFF. The CDR3 DNA follows: TGTGCCACCAGCAGGCGGACTAGCGGGAACAATGAGCAGTTCTTC.

This rearrangement joins TRBV7-9 to TRBJ2-1, with 10 bases that match TRBD2. Germline CDR1 is SEHNR and CDR2 is FQNEAQ (reference sequence). Trimming took 0 bases from V and 10 from J; bases not matched to a gene: 9. The CDR3 totals 16 residues. The CDR3 nucleotides read TGTGCCAGCAGCTTAGCGACTAGCGGGCTGTTCTTAGAGCAGTTCTTC. Protein: CASSLATSGLFLEQFF.

The genes are TRBV11-3 and TRBJ2-1; 7 bases line up with TRBD2. Germline-derived CDR1 and CDR2 are SGHNT and YENEEA. Trimming took 5 bases from V and 2 from J; bases not matched to a gene: 6. The CDR3 extends over 15 amino acids. CDR3 region: CASSPGRGPYNEQFF. In DNA, the CDR3 is TGTGCCAGCAGCCCTGGGAGGGGTCCCTACAATGAGCAGTTCTTC.

The chain recombines TRBV7-6 with TRBJ1-2; 7 nucleotides agree with TRBD1. Germline CDR1 and CDR2: SGHVS and FNYEAQ. The ends lost 4 bases at V and 5 bases at J; junction bases unmatched: 7. The CDR3 is 14 residues long. CDR3: CASSYRDSSYGYTF. The DNA of the CDR3 is TGTGCCAGCAGCTACCGGGACAGTTCGTATGGCTACACCTTC.

This chain joins TRBV19 and TRBJ2-2, with 12 nucleotides matching TRBD2. V lost 4 bases and J lost 4; bases outside the gene matches: 10. The CDR3 has 18 amino acids. Germline V lookup: CDR1 LNHDA, CDR2 SQIVND (reference sequence). This CDR3 is CASSTLSSGRAGTGELFF. The CDR3 bases are TGTGCCAGTAGTACCCTATCTAGCGGGAGGGCTGGCACCGGGGAGCTGTTTTTT.

The V gene is TRBV19, the J gene TRBJ2-1; TRBD2 aligns across 7 bases. CDR1 is LNHDA and CDR2 is SQIVND in the germline V gene (reference sequence). V gave up 5 bases and J gave up 7 bases; unmatched junction bases: 23. This CDR3 comprises 19 residues. CDR3 in amino acids: CASSRHTRIRYGGSNEQFF. DNA for the CDR3: TGTGCCAGTAGTCGGCACACACGAATCAGGTATGGCGGGAGTAATGAGCAGTTCTTC.

V is TRBV19 and J is TRBJ2-7; D possibly uses TRBD1 or TRBD2 (5 bases each). The CDR3 sequence is 14 residues long. The germline V gene encodes CDR1 LNHDA and CDR2 SQIVND (reference sequence). The ends were cut back, 0 bases at V and 2 bases at J, with 8 bases in the middle. The CDR3: CASSIDRGPYEQYF. CDR3 DNA: TGTGCCAGTAGTATAGATAGGGGACCCTACGAGCAGTACTTC. The full variable domain, completed using reference TRBV19 and TRBJ2-7, is DGGITQSPKYLFRKEGQNVTLSCEQNLNHDAMYWYRQDPGQGLRLIYYSQIVNDFQKGDIAEGYSVSREKKESFPLTVTSAQKNPTAFYLCASSIDRGPYEQYFGPGTRLTVT.

The rearrangement uses TRBV5-1 and TRBJ2-5; the match to TRBD2 covers 16 bases. J lost 2 bases, V lost 4 bases, and 8 bases had no gene match. The germline gives CDR1 SGHRS, CDR2 YFSETQ. The CDR3 is 18 amino acids. CDR3 coding DNA: TGCGCCAGCAGCGCCGGGACTAGCGGGAGGGTTAGTCAAGAGACCCAGTACTTC. As protein: CASSAGTSGRVSQETQYF.

The V and J genes are TRBV19 and TRBJ2-7, with D hard to call. The V end lost 1 base, the J end lost 5 bases, and 9 bases lay between the germline ends. The germline V gene encodes CDR1 LNHDA and CDR2 SQIVND (reference sequence). The CDR3 length is 13 residues. Written as DNA, the CDR3 is TGTGCCAGTAGTATAGGCTTGCGCGACGAGCAGTACTTC. Amino acids: CASSIGLRDEQYF.

The chain employs TRBV11-2 and TRBJ2-5; the D call may be TRBD1 or TRBD2 (6 bases each). CDR3 length: 16 amino acids. The V and J ends lost 2 bases and 2 bases respectively, with 15 bases between them. Germline lookup yields CDR1 SGHAT and CDR2 FQNNGV. The CDR3 loop reads CASSLRGPSTQETQYF. The DNA of the CDR3 is TGTGCCAGCAGCTTACGGGGGCCCTCAACACAAGAGACCCAGTACTTC.

In its sample, this clone was seen once. This rearrangement joins TRBV28 to TRBJ1-2; D uncertain. The CDR3 loop spans 9 amino acids. V was clipped by 11 bases and J by 8 bases, with 9 bases between them. Germline V gives CDR1 MDHEN, CDR2 SYDVKM. The CDR3 sequence: CASPEGYTF. CDR3 nucleotide sequence: TGTGCCTCCCCGGAGGGCTACACCTTC.

The chain has TRBV14 and TRBJ2-5; 8 bases match TRBD2. V gave up 2 bases and J gave up 11 bases; unmatched junction bases: 10. This CDR3 contains 14 residues. From germline, CDR1 is SGHDN and CDR2 FVKESK. CDR3 loop: CASSQSILAGAQYF. The CDR3 DNA reads as TGTGCCAGCAGCCAAAGTATTCTAGCGGGCGCTCAGTACTTC.

In the case of this clone: The junction does not match germline at one end; this may be a read error. This chain connects TRBV18 to TRBJ1-5, with TRBD1 as a possible D gene (5 bases). CDR3 length equals 15 residues. Per the germline V gene, CDR1 is KGHSH and CDR2 is LQKENI. CDR3 nucleotides: TGTGCCAGCTCATCCCAGCAGGGTAGCGATCAGCCCCAGCATTTT. Residues: CASSSQQGSDQPQHF.

This chain uses TRBV19 with TRBJ1-3; possible D gene TRBD1, 5 bases. This CDR3 spans 15 amino acids. V was clipped by 6 bases and J by 0 bases, with 12 bases between them. Germline lookup yields CDR1 LNHDA and CDR2 SQIVND (reference sequence). In nucleotides, the CDR3 is TGTGCCAGTAGAGGGACCGACCACTCTGGAAACACCATATATTTT. Protein sequence: CASRGTDHSGNTIYF. The full variable domain, its missing parts supplied by reference TRBV19 and TRBJ1-3, is DGGITQSPKYLFRKEGQNVTLSCEQNLNHDAMYWYRQDPGQGLRLIYYSQIVNDFQKGDIAEGYSVSREKKESFPLTVTSAQKNPTAFYLCASRGTDHSGNTIYFGEGSWLTVV.

The chain joins TRBV7-7 to TRBJ2-7, with TRBD2 matching 7 bases. This CDR3 is 13 amino acids long. Germline CDR1 and CDR2: SSHAT and FNYEAQ (reference sequence). The ends lost 5 bases at V and 3 bases at J; junction bases unmatched: 4. CDR3 bases: TGTGCCAGCAGCCCGCCGGGAGGCTACGAGCAGTACTTC. It is translated as CASSPPGGYEQYF.

The J gene is TRBJ1-1, the V gene TRBV19; D is perhaps TRBD1 (6 bases). V was trimmed by 3 bases and J by 0 bases, leaving 14 bases between them. Germline CDR1 is LNHDA and CDR2 is SQIVND (reference sequence). CDR3 length: 16 residues. Written as DNA, the CDR3 is TGTGCCAGTAGTATGCGTGGGGGCGCGCTGAACACTGAAGCTTTCTTT. It encodes CASSMRGGALNTEAFF.

J is TRBJ1-2 and V is TRBV29-1, with D hard to call. V lost 0 bases to trimming and J lost 5 bases, with 13 bases between them. Germline assignment: CDR1 SQVTM and CDR2 ANQGSEA. The CDR3 has 14 residues. The CDR3 here is CSVEDRGPFYGYTF. As DNA, the CDR3 is TGCAGCGTTGAAGATCGAGGGCCATTTTATGGCTACACCTTC.

The J gene is TRBJ2-7, the V gene TRBV6-5; possibly TRBD2 for D (6 bases). CDR3 size: 14 residues. Trimming stripped 7 bases from V and 1 base from J, with 14 bases between. Germline CDR1 reads MNHEY; CDR2 reads SVGAGI. The CDR3 loop is CASTRGMGSYEQYF. The CDR3 DNA follows: TGTGCCAGCACCCGGGGGATGGGGTCCTACGAGCAGTACTTC.

This chain connects TRBV5-1 to TRBJ2-7; 8 nucleotides align to TRBD2. The CDR3 is 14 amino acids. Germline V gives CDR1 SGHRS, CDR2 YFSETQ. With V trimmed by 0 bases and J by 3 bases, 2 bases remained unmatched. The CDR3 loop is CASSLEGLVYEQYF. DNA of the CDR3: TGCGCCAGCAGCTTGGAGGGACTAGTCTACGAGCAGTACTTC.

V gene TRBV7-7 combines with J gene TRBJ2-2, with a tentative D call TRBD1 (5 bases). Trimming left V 4 bases short and J 6 bases short, with 9 bases between. CDR3 length: 13 residues. Germline V CDR1 and CDR2: SSHAT, FNYEAQ (reference sequence). CDR3 amino acids: CASSSGLAGELFF. CDR3 in DNA: TGTGCCAGCAGCTCAGGGCTGGCCGGGGAGCTGTTTTTT.

The genes are TRBV5-8 and TRBJ2-5; TRBD1 matches at 7 bases. The tail of the sequence fits TRBJ2-7 better, so the J call may be wrong. This CDR3 is 13 amino acids long. Germline V gene data show CDR1 as SGHTS and CDR2 as YDEGEE. The CDR3 spells CASSLGGPYEQYF. CDR3 in DNA: TGTGCCAGCAGCTTAGGGGGCCCCTACGAGCAGTACTTC.

This rearrangement joins TRBV28 to TRBJ1-6, with D hard to call. Germline CDR1 MDHEN, CDR2 SYDVKM. The CDR3 length is 10 residues. Trimming shortened V by 7 bases and J by 13 bases, and 8 bases separated the two germline ends. CDR3 in amino acids: CASIFSPLHF. CDR3 nucleotides: TGTGCCAGCATTTTTTCCCCCCTCCACTTT.

J is TRBJ1-1 and V is TRBV20-1; no firm D call. Trimming pared 5 bases from V and 0 bases from J, leaving 4 bases between. The CDR3 is made up of 11 amino acids. Germline CDR1 DFQATT, CDR2 SNEGSKA (reference sequence). The CDR3 DNA sequence: TGCAGTGCTCTCGTGAACACTGAAGCTTTCTTT. This codes for CSALVNTEAFF.

For the CDR3, the DNA is TGCGCCAGCAGCGTTGAGGGACAGACCAATGAGCAGTTCTTC. Amino acid sequence: CASSVEGQTNEQFF. The chain recombines TRBV5-1 with TRBJ2-1; 7 nucleotides line up with TRBD1. Trimming at V came to 4 bases and at J to 6 bases, leaving 7 bases not matched to a gene. There are 14 residues in the CDR3. Germline CDR1 is SGHRS and CDR2 is YFSETQ.

This sequence joins TRBV5-1 and TRBJ2-5; no definite D call. Germline loops: CDR1 SGHRS, CDR2 YFSETQ. V was pared by 3 bases and J by 2 bases, with 14 bases between. This CDR3 is built from 15 residues. As DNA, the CDR3 is TGCGCCAGCAGCTCGGACGGTGGGAAGCAAGAGACCCAGTACTTC. Translating it yields CASSSDGGKQETQYF.

The rearrangement uses TRBV28 and TRBJ2-7; 14 bases map to TRBD2. The CDR3 length is 16 residues. Germline CDR1 reads MDHEN; CDR2 reads SYDVKM. V shed 6 bases, J shed 3 bases, and the junction held 7 bases outside the gene matches. CDR3 in DNA: TGTGCCAGCAGAGCTACCGGGACTAGCGGGAGCTACGAGCAGTACTTC. It codes for CASRATGTSGSYEQYF.